This TCR beta chain emerged from a study of blood T cell repertoires in COVID-19 (dated by TCRdb to 2019 to 2021). Background for the entire study: The collaborator samples originated in the United States, Italy and Spain and spanned the acute and convalescent phases of COVID-19. The prospective study material was composed of cDNA or gDNA derived from T cells, B-cell-depleted T cells, or PBMCs. Deeply sampled blood TCRbeta repertoires from subjects exposed to, actively infected with, or recovered from COVID-19 were included in the dataset. The repertoires were released in a freely available public database meant as a resource for research on the immune response to SARS-CoV-2. The samples were drawn from two sources: the first 160 participants of the ongoing ImmuneRACE study, and over 950 subjects contributed by 6 global collaborators. Sample metadata almost always included a de-identified subject ID, COVID-19 status, age in years and sex. Where available, HLA class I and class II types were obtained from metadata supplied by the sample provider rather than from assay-based typing.

In Seattle, one collaborating source enrolled patients while the infection was active and tracked those patients longitudinally over the course of disease. Collaborating institutions collected whole blood in K2EDTA tubes following their own protocols. For TCRbeta analysis, collaborators shipped samples in one of three forms: frozen whole blood, isolated PBMCs, or DNA extracted from either of those sample types. What the study reported, not specific to this receptor: The quantity of clinical and demographic metadata differed by source and by participant and was supplied without curation.

Note on this clone: Its antigen is unknown. Nothing much larger sits one base from this clone, and base qualities are not available.

The immunoSEQ Assay, a bias-controlled multiplex PCR, was used to amplify TCRbeta CDR3 regions from genomic DNA. The original pipeline was this. Nucleated cell counts per sample were estimated from amplification of reference gene primers within the assay. To quantify the absolute abundance of each unique TCRbeta CDR3 rearrangement, sequence reads were collapsed and filtered. For each sample, productive Simpson clonality was calculated by taking the square root of Simpson's diversity index across productive rearrangements. The source is immuneACCESS, and TCRdb retained only in-frame sequences with V and J called. Part of the clones is not carried over; for the studies checked, unresolved V genes explain less than half of this, and the remainder is unexplained. V, J and clone size derive from that table, while D and trimming were established from the DNA sequence. The sample includes about 210,000 clones, with approximately 80% observed a single time. The top ten clones comprise about 10% of the sample.

The source material was peripheral blood. The receptor comes from a woman of 80 years or more with COVID-19, enrolled during active disease.

This receptor carries the CDR3 CASRSLAGDEQYF. The nucleotide sequence is TGTGCCAGCAGGTCTCTAGCGGGGGACGAGCAGTACTTC. The chain uses TRBV27 and TRBJ2-7, and TRBD2 matches 10 of the central bases. V is trimmed back by 6 bases and J by 5 bases, and the junction contains 4 bases that no gene match accounts for. From the germline V gene (reference sequence), CDR1 is MNHEY and CDR2 is SMNVEV. The CDR3, cysteine through phenylalanine, is 13 amino acids long. The only DNA kept is the CDR3, 39 bases in frame from the first base.